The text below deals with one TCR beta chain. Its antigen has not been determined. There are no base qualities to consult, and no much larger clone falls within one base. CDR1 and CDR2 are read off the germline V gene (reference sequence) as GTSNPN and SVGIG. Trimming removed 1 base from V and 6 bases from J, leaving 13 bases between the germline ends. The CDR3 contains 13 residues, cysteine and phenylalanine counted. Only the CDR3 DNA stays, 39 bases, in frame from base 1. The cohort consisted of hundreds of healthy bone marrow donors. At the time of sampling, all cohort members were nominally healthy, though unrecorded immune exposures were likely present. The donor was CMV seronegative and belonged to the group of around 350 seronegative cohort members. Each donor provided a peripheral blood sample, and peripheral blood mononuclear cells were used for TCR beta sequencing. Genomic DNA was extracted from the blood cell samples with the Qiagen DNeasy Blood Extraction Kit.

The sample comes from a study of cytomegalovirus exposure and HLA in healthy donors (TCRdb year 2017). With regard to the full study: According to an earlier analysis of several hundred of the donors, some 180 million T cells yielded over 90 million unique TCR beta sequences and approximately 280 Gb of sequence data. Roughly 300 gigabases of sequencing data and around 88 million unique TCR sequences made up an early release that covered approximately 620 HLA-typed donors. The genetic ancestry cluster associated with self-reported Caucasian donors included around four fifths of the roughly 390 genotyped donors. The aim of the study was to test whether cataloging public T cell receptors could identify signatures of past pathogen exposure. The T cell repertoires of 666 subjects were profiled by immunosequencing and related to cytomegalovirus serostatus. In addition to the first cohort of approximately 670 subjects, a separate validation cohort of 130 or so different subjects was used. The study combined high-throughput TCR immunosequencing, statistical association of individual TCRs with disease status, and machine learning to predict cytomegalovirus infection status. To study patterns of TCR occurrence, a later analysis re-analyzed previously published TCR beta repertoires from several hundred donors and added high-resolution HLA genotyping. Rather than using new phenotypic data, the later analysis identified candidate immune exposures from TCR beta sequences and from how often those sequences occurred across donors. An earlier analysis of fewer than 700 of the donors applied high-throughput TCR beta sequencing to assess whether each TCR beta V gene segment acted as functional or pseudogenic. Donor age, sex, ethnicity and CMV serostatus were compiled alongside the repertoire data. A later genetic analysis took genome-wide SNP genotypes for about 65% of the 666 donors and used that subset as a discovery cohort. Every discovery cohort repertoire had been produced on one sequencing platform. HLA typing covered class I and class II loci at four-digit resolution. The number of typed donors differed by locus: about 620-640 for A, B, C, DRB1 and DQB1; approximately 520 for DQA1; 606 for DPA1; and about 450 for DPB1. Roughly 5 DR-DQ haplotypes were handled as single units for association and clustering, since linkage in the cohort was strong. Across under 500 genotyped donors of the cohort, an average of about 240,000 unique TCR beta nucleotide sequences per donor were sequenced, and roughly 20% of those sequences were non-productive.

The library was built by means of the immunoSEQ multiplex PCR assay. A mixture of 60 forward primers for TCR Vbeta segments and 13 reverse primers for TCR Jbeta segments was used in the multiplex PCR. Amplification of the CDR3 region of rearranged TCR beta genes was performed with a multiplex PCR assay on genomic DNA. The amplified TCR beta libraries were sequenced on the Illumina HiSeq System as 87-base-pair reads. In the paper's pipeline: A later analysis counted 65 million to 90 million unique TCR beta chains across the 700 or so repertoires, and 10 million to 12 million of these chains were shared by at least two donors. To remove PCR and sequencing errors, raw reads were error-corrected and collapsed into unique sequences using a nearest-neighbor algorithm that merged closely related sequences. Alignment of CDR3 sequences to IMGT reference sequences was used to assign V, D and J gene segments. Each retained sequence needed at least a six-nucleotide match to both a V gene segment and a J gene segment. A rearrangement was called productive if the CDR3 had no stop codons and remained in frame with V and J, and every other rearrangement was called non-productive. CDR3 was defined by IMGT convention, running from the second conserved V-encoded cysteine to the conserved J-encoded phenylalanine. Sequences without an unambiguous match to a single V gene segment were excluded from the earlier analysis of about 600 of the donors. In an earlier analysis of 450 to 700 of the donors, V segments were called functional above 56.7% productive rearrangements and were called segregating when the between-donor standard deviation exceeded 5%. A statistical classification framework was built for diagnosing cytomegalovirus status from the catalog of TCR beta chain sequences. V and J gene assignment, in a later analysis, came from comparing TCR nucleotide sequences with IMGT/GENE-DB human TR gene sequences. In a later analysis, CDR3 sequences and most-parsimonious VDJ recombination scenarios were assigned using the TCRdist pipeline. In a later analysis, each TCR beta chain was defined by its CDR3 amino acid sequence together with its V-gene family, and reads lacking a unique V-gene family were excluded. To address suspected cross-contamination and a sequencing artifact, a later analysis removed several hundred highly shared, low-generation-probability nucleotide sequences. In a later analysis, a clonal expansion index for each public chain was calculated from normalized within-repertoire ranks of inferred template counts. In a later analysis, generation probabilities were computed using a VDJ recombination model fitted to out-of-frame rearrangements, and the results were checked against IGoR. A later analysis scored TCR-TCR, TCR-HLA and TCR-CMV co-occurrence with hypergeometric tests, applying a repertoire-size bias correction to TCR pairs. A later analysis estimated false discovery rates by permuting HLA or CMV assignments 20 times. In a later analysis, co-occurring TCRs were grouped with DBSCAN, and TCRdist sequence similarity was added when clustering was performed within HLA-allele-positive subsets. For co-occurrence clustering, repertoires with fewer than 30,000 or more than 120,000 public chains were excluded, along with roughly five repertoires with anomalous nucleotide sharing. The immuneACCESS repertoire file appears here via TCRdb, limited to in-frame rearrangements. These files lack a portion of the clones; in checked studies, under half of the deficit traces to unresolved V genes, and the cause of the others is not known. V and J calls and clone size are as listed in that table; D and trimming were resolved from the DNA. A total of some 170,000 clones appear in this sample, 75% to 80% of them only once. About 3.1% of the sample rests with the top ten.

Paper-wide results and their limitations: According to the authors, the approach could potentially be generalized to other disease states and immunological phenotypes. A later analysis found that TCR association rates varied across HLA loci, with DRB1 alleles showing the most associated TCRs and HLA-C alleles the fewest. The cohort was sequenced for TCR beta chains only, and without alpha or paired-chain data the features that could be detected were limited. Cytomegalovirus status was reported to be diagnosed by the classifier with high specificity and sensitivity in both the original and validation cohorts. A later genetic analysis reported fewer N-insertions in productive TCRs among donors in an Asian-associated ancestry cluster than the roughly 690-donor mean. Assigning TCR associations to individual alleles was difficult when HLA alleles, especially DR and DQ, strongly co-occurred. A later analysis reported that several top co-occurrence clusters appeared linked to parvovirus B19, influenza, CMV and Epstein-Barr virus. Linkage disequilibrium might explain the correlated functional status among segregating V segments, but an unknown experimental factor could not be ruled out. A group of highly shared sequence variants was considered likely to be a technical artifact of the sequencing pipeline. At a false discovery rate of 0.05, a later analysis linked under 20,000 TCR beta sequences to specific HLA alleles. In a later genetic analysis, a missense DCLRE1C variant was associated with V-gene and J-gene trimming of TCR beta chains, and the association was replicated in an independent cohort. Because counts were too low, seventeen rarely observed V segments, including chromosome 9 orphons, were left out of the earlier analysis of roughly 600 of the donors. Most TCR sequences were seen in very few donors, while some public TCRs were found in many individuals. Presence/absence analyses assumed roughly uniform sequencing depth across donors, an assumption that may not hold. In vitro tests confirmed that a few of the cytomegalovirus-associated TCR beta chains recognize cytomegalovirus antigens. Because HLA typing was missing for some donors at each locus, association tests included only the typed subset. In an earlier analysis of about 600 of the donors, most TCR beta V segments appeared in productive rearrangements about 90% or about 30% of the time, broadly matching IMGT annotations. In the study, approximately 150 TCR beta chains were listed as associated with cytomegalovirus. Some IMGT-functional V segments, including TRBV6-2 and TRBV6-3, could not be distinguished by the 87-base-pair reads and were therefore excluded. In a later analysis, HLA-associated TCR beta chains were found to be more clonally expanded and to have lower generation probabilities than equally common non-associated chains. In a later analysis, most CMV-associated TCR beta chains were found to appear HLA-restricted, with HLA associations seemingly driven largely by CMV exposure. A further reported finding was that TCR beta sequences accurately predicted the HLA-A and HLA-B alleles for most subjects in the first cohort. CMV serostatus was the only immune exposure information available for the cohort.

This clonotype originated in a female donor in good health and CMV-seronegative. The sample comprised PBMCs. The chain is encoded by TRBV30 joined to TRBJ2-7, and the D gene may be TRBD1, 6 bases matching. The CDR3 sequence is CAWSGGGRAEQYF. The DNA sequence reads TGTGCCTGGAGTGGTGGGGGCCGAGCCGAGCAGTACTTC.